Below, one T cell receptor (beta chain) is given with its context. Here immunoSEQ multiplex PCR was the method, and the copy in TCRdb shows in-frame clones only, minus some. The table shows roughly 260,000 clones, with approximately 91% occurring only once. The entry originates in a study of blood T cell repertoires in COVID-19. Study-wide background: Acute-phase and convalescent COVID-19 samples originated in the United States, Italy and Spain. Nucleic acid was either cDNA or gDNA, and it came from T cells, B-cell-depleted T cells, or PBMCs.

This CDR3 is built from 12 residues. Deletions cut 6 bases from V and 0 bases from J, with 6 bases between. From germline, CDR1 is LNHDA and CDR2 SQIVND (reference sequence). The V and J genes are TRBV19 and TRBJ2-7, with D uncertain. Specimen: peripheral blood. The sequence was collected from a woman in her 40s who had recovered from COVID-19. The CDR3 bases are TGTGCCAGTAGCTCCCCCTCCTACGAGCAGTACTTC. It specifies CASSSPSYEQYF.